These T cell receptor beta chains were read from a single sample in a study of control samples from healthy donors and cancer patients. The repertoire was sequenced with immunoSEQ multiplex PCR; TCRdb's copy has only in-frame clones and lacks some. The repertoire holds 200,000 or so clones, with around 94% as singletons. Source material: blood. The receptors come from a man in his forties or fifties in good health. The CDR3 runs from the conserved cysteine through the conserved F or W. The D gene is left open where the match is weak. A row's size may be missing; if present it is once, few, many or a size class.

DNA: TGTGCCAGCACGGACACCGCTAACTATGGCTACACCTTC
CDR3: CASTDTANYGYTF
V: TRBV28
size: NA
D: NA
J: TRBJ1-2

DNA: TGTGCCAGCAGCCAAGGTTTTGTGATAAACTATGGCTACACCTTC
CDR3: CASSQGFVINYGYTF
V: TRBV14
size: NA
D: NA
J: TRBJ1-2

DNA: TGTGCCATCAGTGAGTCGACCCGGCCGGGCACCGGGGAGCTGTTTTTT
CDR3: CAISESTRPGTGELFF
V: TRBV10-3
size: NA
D: NA
J: TRBJ2-2

DNA: TGTGCCAGTAGTGGCCGTCGGGGGCCCGCGAATCAGCCCCAGCATTTT
CDR3: CASSGRRGPANQPQHF
V: TRBV19
size: NA
D: NA
J: TRBJ1-5

DNA: TGTGCCAGCAGCCCTAGGACAGGGTCAAACACCGGGGAGCTGTTTTTT
CDR3: CASSPRTGSNTGELFF
V: TRBV5-5
size: once
D: TRBD1
J: TRBJ2-2

DNA: TGCGCCAGCAGTGAGTCGCTTATGGAATCACCCCTCCACTTT
CDR3: CASSESLMESPLHF
V: TRBV10-1
size: NA
D: NA
J: TRBJ1-6

DNA: TGTGCCAGCAGCTTGACCCCCCCCGGGGAGCTGTTTTTT
CDR3: CASSLTPPGELFF
V: TRBV7-2
size: NA
D: NA
J: TRBJ2-2

DNA: TGTGCCAGCAGCTACGACAGGGGGAATGAAAAACTGTTTTTT
CDR3: CASSYDRGNEKLFF
V: TRBV6-5
size: NA
D: TRBD1
J: TRBJ1-4

DNA: TGTGCCAGCAGCTTGACCAAGGACAGGGGACCTGAAAAACTGTTTTTT
CDR3: CASSLTKDRGPEKLFF
V: TRBV5-8
size: NA
D: TRBD1
J: TRBJ1-4

DNA: TGCGCCAGCAGCCTAAGGGGGGGGAGCTCCTACAATGAGCAGTTCTTC
CDR3: CASSLRGGSSYNEQFF
V: TRBV4-1
size: NA
D: NA
J: TRBJ2-1

DNA: TGTGCCAGCACAATACAGGGAAATTCACCCCTCCACTTT
CDR3: CASTIQGNSPLHF
V: TRBV6-5
size: NA
D: NA
J: TRBJ1-6

DNA: TGTGCCAGCAGCGAGACAGGGCCAGGGGACACTGAAGCTTTCTTT
CDR3: CASSETGPGDTEAFF
V: TRBV28
size: NA
D: TRBD1
J: TRBJ1-1

DNA: TGCAGCGTTACCCAGATTGGCAGCTGGGAGACCCAGTACTTC
CDR3: CSVTQIGSWETQYF
V: TRBV29-1
size: NA
D: NA
J: TRBJ2-5

DNA: TGCGCCAGCAGCTTGGCCATCGGGCAGGGGGAAGGCTACACCTTC
CDR3: CASSLAIGQGEGYTF
V: TRBV5-1
size: NA
D: TRBD1
J: TRBJ1-2

DNA: TGTGCCAGCAGAAGCCAGGCTTTCGAGCAGTACTTC
CDR3: CASRSQAFEQYF
V: TRBV28
size: NA
D: NA
J: TRBJ2-7

DNA: TGTGCCTGGAGTGTACTAGCGGTGGATACGCAGTATTTT
CDR3: CAWSVLAVDTQYF
V: TRBV30
size: NA
D: TRBD2
J: TRBJ2-3

DNA: TGTGCCAGCAGTTACGGGCGCAGCTATGGCTACACCTTC
CDR3: CASSYGRSYGYTF
V: TRBV6-5
size: NA
D: NA
J: TRBJ1-2

DNA: TGCGCCAGCAAGGGACAGGGGTACACCGGGGAGCTGTTTTTT
CDR3: CASKGQGYTGELFF
V: TRBV5-1
size: NA
D: TRBD1
J: TRBJ2-2

DNA: TGTGCCAGCAGTTTGGGAGGGGTAATAACGGGTAACTATGGCTACACCTTC
CDR3: CASSLGGVITGNYGYTF
V: TRBV28
size: NA
D: NA
J: TRBJ1-2

DNA: TGTGCCAGCAACCTGGAGGTAGGCAGGGGCAAAGAGACCCAGTACTTC
CDR3: CASNLEVGRGKETQYF
V: TRBV5-6
size: NA
D: NA
J: TRBJ2-5

DNA: TGTGCCAGTAGTATAGGGCCAGAGTACACTGAAGCTTTCTTT
CDR3: CASSIGPEYTEAFF
V: TRBV19
size: NA
D: NA
J: TRBJ1-1

DNA: TGCGCCAGCAGCTTGAATGGCGCTAATCAGCCCCAGCATTTT
CDR3: CASSLNGANQPQHF
V: TRBV5-1
size: NA
D: NA
J: TRBJ1-5

DNA: TGTGCCAGCAGCTCTCGACAGACCTACGAGCAGTACTTC
CDR3: CASSSRQTYEQYF
V: TRBV5-4
size: NA
D: NA
J: TRBJ2-7

DNA: TGTGCCAGCTCATCCGGACAGGCTGGACGAGGTGAAGCTTTCTTT
CDR3: CASSSGQAGRGEAFF
V: TRBV28
size: NA
D: TRBD1
J: TRBJ1-1

DNA: TGTGCCAGCAGTGCCTTCTTTTCCGGAACTAATGAAAAACTGTTTTTT
CDR3: CASSAFFSGTNEKLFF
V: TRBV2
size: NA
D: NA
J: TRBJ1-4

DNA: TGTGCCATCAACGAGCAGGGGCGGGGGACTGAAGCTTTCTTT
CDR3: CAINEQGRGTEAFF
V: TRBV10-3
size: NA
D: NA
J: TRBJ1-1

DNA: TGTGCCAGCGCCGGGCGGGGGCAGGGAGATACGCAGTATTTT
CDR3: CASAGRGQGDTQYF
V: TRBV2
size: NA
D: NA
J: TRBJ2-3

DNA: TGTGCCAGCAGTTTTTCCGGGCCGAACACTGAAGCTTTCTTT
CDR3: CASSFSGPNTEAFF
V: TRBV27
size: NA
D: NA
J: TRBJ1-1

DNA: TGTGCCAGCAGTTACGGGACAGGGGTGAACGAGCAGTACTTC
CDR3: CASSYGTGVNEQYF
V: TRBV6-5
size: NA
D: TRBD1
J: TRBJ2-7

DNA: TGCGCCAGCAGCCAAGATGAGGACAGTAGCTCCTACGAGCAGTACTTC
CDR3: CASSQDEDSSSYEQYF
V: TRBV4-3
size: NA
D: NA
J: TRBJ2-7

DNA: TGTGCCAGCAGCGCAGCGGGGGGCCTCACAGATACGCAGTATTTT
CDR3: CASSAAGGLTDTQYF
V: TRBV9
size: NA
D: TRBD2
J: TRBJ2-3

DNA: TGTGCCAGCACATCCGAGCCTAGGGTGATCACTGAAGCTTTCTTT
CDR3: CASTSEPRVITEAFF
V: TRBV5-6
size: few
D: NA
J: TRBJ1-1

DNA: TGTGCCAGCAGTTACTCGGGACACAACATTTGGAATGAAGCTTTCTTT
CDR3: CASSYSGHNIWNEAFF
V: TRBV6-2/TRBV6-3
size: NA
D: NA
J: TRBJ1-1

DNA: TGTGCCAGCAGCTTTTTAACAACCTTCTACAATGAGCAGTTCTTC
CDR3: CASSFLTTFYNEQFF
V: TRBV11-2
size: NA
D: NA
J: TRBJ2-1

DNA: TGTGCCAGCAGCTTAGCCGGGACTTTGAACACTGAAGCTTTCTTT
CDR3: CASSLAGTLNTEAFF
V: TRBV11-2
size: once
D: NA
J: TRBJ1-1

DNA: TGTGCCAGCAGCAGGAGCGGGGGCACAGATACGCAGTATTTT
CDR3: CASSRSGGTDTQYF
V: TRBV21-1
size: NA
D: NA
J: TRBJ2-3

DNA: TGTGCCAGCTCGCCTTCCCCGGGGAATAATGAAAAACTGTTTTTT
CDR3: CASSPSPGNNEKLFF
V: TRBV11-2
size: NA
D: NA
J: TRBJ1-4

DNA: TGTGCCAGCAGCTTTGGGGGGGGAAGCACAGATACGCAGTATTTT
CDR3: CASSFGGGSTDTQYF
V: TRBV5-4
size: once
D: TRBD2
J: TRBJ2-3

DNA: TGTGCCAGCAGTTCCCTAGGGGGACAGGGCGGCTACGAGCAGTACTTC
CDR3: CASSSLGGQGGYEQYF
V: TRBV28
size: NA
D: TRBD1
J: TRBJ2-7

DNA: TGTGCCAGCACCCTCGGATCGTTCGGAAACACCATATATTTT
CDR3: CASTLGSFGNTIYF
V: TRBV5-8
size: NA
D: NA
J: TRBJ1-3

DNA: TGCGCCAGCAGCCGGACAGGGGGTGTCACTGAAGCTTTCTTT
CDR3: CASSRTGGVTEAFF
V: TRBV5-1
size: NA
D: TRBD1
J: TRBJ1-1

DNA: TGTGCCAGTAGCTCCGGGACTACCCTCGTCAACGAGCAGTACTTC
CDR3: CASSSGTTLVNEQYF
V: TRBV19
size: once
D: TRBD2
J: TRBJ2-7

DNA: TGCGCCAGCAGCTTGGGGACAGGGAACACTGAAGCTTTCTTT
CDR3: CASSLGTGNTEAFF
V: TRBV5-1
size: few
D: TRBD1
J: TRBJ1-1

DNA: TGCAGTGCTAGTGGGACTAGCGGGGGTTACAATGAGCAGTTCTTC
CDR3: CSASGTSGGYNEQFF
V: TRBV20-1
size: NA
D: TRBD2
J: TRBJ2-1

DNA: TGTGCCAGCAGCCTGGTACTGTACACCGGGGAGCTGTTTTTT
CDR3: CASSLVLYTGELFF
V: TRBV5-6
size: NA
D: NA
J: TRBJ2-2

DNA: TGCAGCGTAGAGGGAACCTACGAGCAGTACTTC
CDR3: CSVEGTYEQYF
V: TRBV29-1
size: NA
D: NA
J: TRBJ2-7

DNA: TGTGCCAGCAGTTTGCGGCAGCTAGGCTACACCTTC
CDR3: CASSLRQLGYTF
V: TRBV28
size: NA
D: NA
J: TRBJ1-2

DNA: TGTGCCAGCAGTACGACCGGGACAGTGAATGAGCAGTTCTTC
CDR3: CASSTTGTVNEQFF
V: TRBV6-2/TRBV6-3
size: NA
D: TRBD1
J: TRBJ2-1

DNA: TGTGCCAGCAGCTTGGCGGTCAATCAGCCCCAGCATTTT
CDR3: CASSLAVNQPQHF
V: TRBV5-5
size: NA
D: NA
J: TRBJ1-5

DNA: TGTGCCAGTAGCCTGACGCATACTGGTCATCAGCCCCAGCATTTT
CDR3: CASSLTHTGHQPQHF
V: TRBV19
size: NA
D: NA
J: TRBJ1-5

DNA: TGTGCCAGCAGCCCACGACAGGTGGGAGAATTGGAGACCCAGTACTTC
CDR3: CASSPRQVGELETQYF
V: TRBV11-2
size: once
D: NA
J: TRBJ2-5

DNA: TGTGCCACCAGCAGAGATCTTGGGCGGGGAGAGGACAATGAGCAGTTCTTC
CDR3: CATSRDLGRGEDNEQFF
V: TRBV15
size: NA
D: NA
J: TRBJ2-1

DNA: TGTGCCAGCAGCTCAGACAGGGGAAAAAATCAGCCCCAGCATTTT
CDR3: CASSSDRGKNQPQHF
V: TRBV7-8
size: NA
D: TRBD1
J: TRBJ1-5